This passage covers 20 T cell receptor beta chains from one sample sequenced in a study of T cell clonotyping in hematopoietic cell transplantation. Using immunoSEQ multiplex PCR, the repertoire was profiled, and TCRdb retains in-frame clones only, with some absent. The sample carries more than 25,000 clones, roughly 91% recorded once. Regarding time point: recipient sample about 28 days before transplant, after cytoreduction. The sequenced sample was peripheral blood mononuclear cells, obtained before stem cell transplant. These receptors originate from a man aged 50-60 years with acute myeloid leukemia. Some clones in this sample may be carry-over from other donors' samples.

The chain uses TRBV6-5 and TRBJ2-1; 9 positions agree with TRBD2. CDR3 length: 15 residues. J lost 7 bases, V lost 0 bases, and 4 bases had no gene match. Germline V CDR1 and CDR2: MNHEY, SVGAGI. In DNA, the CDR3 is TGTGCCAGCAGTTACTCGTGGCTAGCGGGGAATGAGCAGTTCTTC. Translation: CASSYSWLAGNEQFF.

The rearrangement uses TRBV30 and TRBJ1-6; a weak D match, TRBD1 (5 bases). The length of the CDR3 is 15 residues. Germline V gives CDR1 GTSNPN, CDR2 SVGIG (reference sequence). Deletions cut 2 bases from V and 8 bases from J, with 16 bases between. CDR3 sequence reads: CAWSWGDGMDSPLHF. DNA of the CDR3: TGTGCCTGGAGTTGGGGGGACGGAATGGATTCACCCCTCCACTTT.

The genes are TRBV6-1 and TRBJ2-3; D gene ambiguous. The CDR3 is 12 amino acids. The germline gives CDR1 MNHNS, CDR2 SASEGT. V lost 2 bases and J 3 bases, leaving 3 bases between the germline ends. The CDR3 DNA reads TGTGCCAGCAGTGAACGGACAGATACGCAGTATTTT. Its protein is CASSERTDTQYF.

The chain recombines TRBV15 with TRBJ2-1; 11 bases match TRBD2. The J segment lost 2 bases and the V segment lost 2 bases, leaving 2 bases of the junction unmatched. Germline CDR1 reads LNHNV; CDR2 reads YYDKDF (reference sequence). The CDR3 contains 16 residues. The CDR3 coding sequence is TGTGCCACCAGCAGACTTAGCGGGGGGGCCTACAATGAGCAGTTCTTC. Translating gives CATSRLSGGAYNEQFF. The complete variable domain, with remaining parts taken from reference TRBV15 and TRBJ2-1, reads DAMVIQNPRYQVTQFGKPVTLSCSQTLNHNVMYWYQQKSSQAPKLLFHYYDKDFNNEADTPDNFQSRRPNTSFCFLDIRSPGLGDTAMYLCATSRLSGGAYNEQFFGPGTRLTVL.

The chain links TRBV6-1 to TRBJ1-4; the match to TRBD1 covers 7 bases. CDR3 length: 14 residues. Germline CDR1 MNHNS, CDR2 SASEGT. Losses at the gene ends were 2 bases for V and 6 bases for J; bases not matched to a gene: 3. CDR3 sequence reads: CASSERGGDEKLFF. The CDR3 nucleotides read TGTGCCAGCAGTGAAAGAGGGGGCGATGAAAAACTGTTTTTT.

The chain links TRBV20-1 to TRBJ2-1; D unresolved. This CDR3 is 10 amino acids long. Trimming removed 3 bases at V and 8 bases at J, with 5 bases between. The germline V gene has CDR1 DFQATT and CDR2 SNEGSKA (reference sequence). The CDR3 coding sequence is TGCAGTGCTAGCCCCCATGAGCAGTTCTTC. Amino acids: CSASPHEQFF.

The V gene is TRBV28, the J gene TRBJ1-1, with a tentative D call TRBD1 (5 bases). The CDR3 loop spans 14 amino acids. The V gene's germline CDR1 is MDHEN and CDR2 SYDVKM. V was trimmed by 0 bases and J by 5 bases, leaving 10 bases between them. The CDR3 here is CASSLWEGWTEAFF. DNA for the CDR3: TGTGCCAGCAGTTTATGGGAGGGGTGGACTGAAGCTTTCTTT.

V usage is TRBV20-1 and J usage is TRBJ1-2; TRBD1 aligns across 10 bases. Germline CDR1 and CDR2: DFQATT and SNEGSKA (reference sequence). The CDR3 runs to 11 residues. V lost 0 bases, J lost 13 bases, and 2 bases stayed unmatched. The CDR3 DNA reads TGCAGTGCTAGAGATAGGGACAGGGGCACCTTC. Amino acids: CSARDRDRGTF.

This sequence joins TRBV10-3 and TRBJ2-2; possibly TRBD1 for D (5 bases). CDR3 size: 15 residues. V dropped 7 bases and J dropped 0 bases, with 12 bases sitting between them. The germline gives CDR1 ENHRY, CDR2 SYGVKD. The CDR3 here is CAITGAEANTGELFF. DNA for the CDR3: TGTGCCATCACTGGGGCCGAAGCGAACACCGGGGAGCTGTTTTTT.

This chain uses TRBV19 with TRBJ2-3, with D uncertain. CDR3 length equals 13 residues. Per the germline V gene, CDR1 is LNHDA and CDR2 is SQIVND (reference sequence). V was pared by 10 bases and J by 2 bases, with 13 bases between. The DNA for the CDR3 is TGTGCCACTACCGACTTTGACACAGATACGCAGTATTTT. This encodes CATTDFDTDTQYF.

This clone appeared a single time. The chain couples TRBV4-3 to TRBJ1-3, with 12 bases identical to TRBD1. V shed 1 base, J shed 0 bases, and the junction held 10 bases outside the gene matches. Germline CDR1 is LGHNA and CDR2 is YSLEER. The CDR3 is made up of 20 amino acids. The CDR3 DNA is TGCGCCAGCAGCCAAGCGTATGGGACAGGGGGCACTAGCTCTGGAAACACCATATATTTT. This codes for CASSQAYGTGGTSSGNTIYF.

V and J are TRBV7-2 and TRBJ1-5; D remains unclear. The CDR3 has 13 residues. In germline, CDR1 is SGHTA, CDR2 FQGNSA. Trimming left V 0 bases short and J 5 bases short, with 5 bases between. The CDR3 DNA follows: TGTGCCAGCAGCTTAGCGGCCGATCAGCCCCAGCATTTT. It translates to CASSLAADQPQHF.

V and J are TRBV6-1 and TRBJ2-1, with TRBD2 matching 8 bases. Trimming cost V 2 bases and J 2 bases; bases outside gene matches: 2. Per germline, CDR1 MNHNS and CDR2 SASEGT. The CDR3 spans 15 residues. CDR3 amino acids: CASSELAGAYNEQFF. In DNA form, the CDR3 reads TGTGCCAGCAGTGAACTAGCGGGTGCCTACAATGAGCAGTTCTTC.

The chain links TRBV2 to TRBJ1-2, with 9 bases identical to TRBD1. CDR1 and CDR2 (germline): SNHLY, FYNNEI. V gave up 6 bases and J gave up 8 bases; unmatched junction bases: 10. CDR3 length equals 14 residues. Here the CDR3 DNA reads TGTGCCAGCAGCCAAACAGGGGGCATAGAGGGCTACACCTTC. Amino acid sequence: CASSQTGGIEGYTF.

V and J are TRBV9 and TRBJ2-7, with D perhaps TRBD1 or TRBD2 (6 bases each). Germline V gene lookup returns CDR1 SGDLS and CDR2 YYNGEE. V was shortened by 4 bases and J by 2 bases, with 13 bases between the two germline ends. This CDR3 region has 14 residues. The CDR3 protein is CASSPRGGPYEQYF. The CDR3 DNA follows: TGTGCCAGCAGCCCCCGAGGGGGGCCCTACGAGCAGTACTTC.

The chain links TRBV7-6 to TRBJ2-3, with D possibly called TRBD1 or TRBD2 (7 bases each). Looked up from germline, CDR1 is SGHVS and CDR2 is FNYEAQ. This CDR3 is 16 amino acids long. V shed 5 bases and J shed 1 base, with 16 bases lying between them. For the CDR3, the DNA is TGTGCCAGCAGCCCCACAGGGGAGGGCGGCACAGATACGCAGTATTTT. Protein product: CASSPTGEGGTDTQYF.

The chain is built from TRBV7-9 and TRBJ2-6; D unclear. V was clipped by 6 bases and J by 1 base, with 7 bases between them. Germline assignment: CDR1 SEHNR and CDR2 FQNEAQ (reference sequence). CDR3 length equals 14 residues. In DNA, the CDR3 is TGTGCCAGCAGGTCAGAGTCTGGGGCCAACGTCCTGACTTTC. Amino acids: CASRSESGANVLTF.

The V call is TRBV7-2, the J call TRBJ1-5, with D hard to call. V lost 4 bases and J lost 7, with 11 bases in between. CDR3 size: 13 residues. Germline CDR1 and CDR2: SGHTA and FQGNSA. The chain's CDR3 is CASSSREGQPQHF. CDR3 DNA sequence: TGTGCCAGCAGCTCCCGGGAAGGACAGCCCCAGCATTTT. Supplemented by reference TRBV7-2 and TRBJ1-5, the full variable domain reads GAGVSQSPSNKVTEKGKDVELRCDPISGHTALYWYRQSLGQGLEFLIYFQGNSAPDKSGLPSDRFSAERTGGSVSTLTIQRTQQEDSAVYLCASSSREGQPQHFGDGTRLSIL.

This rearrangement joins TRBV27 to TRBJ2-7, with 7 bases matching TRBD1. The CDR3 is made up of 15 amino acids. J gave up 2 bases and V 5 bases, and 9 bases lay outside the gene matches. In germline, CDR1 is MNHEY, CDR2 SMNVEV (reference sequence). In nucleotides, the CDR3 is TGTGCCAGCAGTCTTAAGTGGGACAGAGCCTACGAGCAGTACTTC. Amino acid sequence: CASSLKWDRAYEQYF.

The V gene is TRBV5-5, the J gene TRBJ2-7; a possible D gene is TRBD2 (6 bases). CDR1 SGHKS and CDR2 YYEKEE come from the germline V gene (reference sequence). V lost 4 bases and J lost 5, with 19 bases in between. There are 15 residues in the CDR3. DNA for the CDR3: TGTGCCAGCAGCGTGACTAGTAGGGGTCGAAACGAGCAGTACTTC. Protein: CASSVTSRGRNEQYF.